The 4 T cell receptor beta chains below come from one sample, sequenced in a study of blood T cell repertoires in COVID-19. Generated by immunoSEQ multiplex PCR, the TCRdb table keeps only in-frame clones and is missing some. The top ten hold around 5.2% of the sample, which has about 77,000 clones, more than 80% seen once. The specimen sequenced was peripheral blood. The receptors were sampled from a woman in her sixties or seventies with acute or convalescent COVID-19.

This clone was observed a few times. V usage is TRBV19 and J usage is TRBJ1-2; D remains ambiguous. The CDR3 extends over 12 amino acids. The V gene's germline CDR1 is LNHDA and CDR2 SQIVND (reference sequence). Deletions cut 7 bases from V and 5 bases from J, with 11 bases between. The CDR3 sequence: CASTDGNYGYTF. As DNA, the CDR3 is TGTGCCAGTACGGACGGGAATTATGGCTACACCTTC.

V and J are TRBV7-3 and TRBJ2-4; D ambiguous. CDR1 is SGHTA and CDR2 is FQGTGA in the germline V gene. The CDR3 consists of 19 residues. Trimming took 1 base from V and 0 from J, leaving 19 bases between them. This CDR3 reads CASSLNIDPHLLAKNIQYF. CDR3 nucleotide sequence: TGTGCCAGCAGCTTAAATATCGATCCCCACTTACTAGCCAAAAACATTCAGTACTTC. Based on the CDR3 plus reference TRBV7-3 and TRBJ2-4, the full variable domain is GAGVSQTPSNKVTEKGKYVELRCDPISGHTALYWYRQSLGQGPEFLIYFQGTGAADDSGLPNDRFFAVRPEGSVSTLKIQRTERGDSAVYLCASSLNIDPHLLAKNIQYFGAGTRLSVL.

The rearrangement joins TRBV11-3 to TRBJ1-1; no clear D gene. Trimming pared 0 bases from V and 6 bases from J, leaving 14 bases between. This CDR3 is 15 amino acids long. CDR1 and CDR2 (germline): SGHNT, YENEEA. The CDR3 protein is CASSLDWTPTPEAFF. Here the CDR3 DNA reads TGTGCCAGCAGCTTAGATTGGACTCCCACCCCTGAAGCTTTCTTT.

The J gene is TRBJ1-5, the V gene TRBV4-1; 11 positions match TRBD1. The CDR3 loop spans 19 amino acids. Germline V lookup: CDR1 MGHRA, CDR2 YSYEKL. Unmatched junction bases numbered 8, after V lost 1 base and J lost 0 bases. CDR3 sequence reads: CASSQGGTGGLYSNQPQHF. As DNA, the CDR3 is TGCGCCAGCAGCCAAGGAGGGACAGGGGGACTTTATAGCAATCAGCCCCAGCATTTT.